These T cell receptor beta chains were read from a single sample in a study of blood T cell repertoires in COVID-19. TCRdb's table, derived via immunoSEQ multiplex PCR, lists solely in-frame clones and lacks some. Of 300,000 to 400,000 clones in the sample, approximately 86% were seen once. The specimen sequenced was PBMCs or T cells enriched from blood (not recorded which). The receptors here all came from a woman aged 40 to 55 with acute COVID-19. The CDR3 runs from the conserved cysteine through the conserved F or W. A D gene is named only where the DNA matches it firmly. The size of a clone is reported for some rows only, either as once, few or many, or as a class for expanded clones.

d_call	v_call	j_call	clone_size	cdr3_aa	cdr3_nt
.	TRBV19	TRBJ1-1	.	CASSIRHRRRQAFF	TGTGCCAGTAGTATTCGTCACAGACGAAGACAAGCTTTCTTT
TRBD1	TRBV7-9	TRBJ1-1	.	CASSSRDRGVPEAFF	TGTGCCAGCAGCTCCCGGGACAGGGGGGTCCCTGAAGCTTTCTTT
.	TRBV3-1/TRBV3-2	TRBJ1-2	.	CASSQGQGPYGYTF	TGTGCCAGCAGCCAAGGGCAGGGTCCCTATGGCTACACCTTC
.	TRBV18	TRBJ1-6	few	CASSPRGSSYNSPLHF	TGTGCCAGCTCACCACGCGGTAGCTCCTATAATTCACCCCTCCACTTT
.	TRBV27	TRBJ1-1	.	CASSFRVNTEAFF	TGTGCCAGCAGTTTCCGGGTGAACACTGAAGCTTTCTTT
.	TRBV5-5	TRBJ2-3	once	CASSAGQRSTDTQYF	TGTGCCAGCAGCGCCGGACAGAGGAGCACAGATACGCAGTATTTT
.	TRBV19	TRBJ1-1	many	CASSIGFGTLGTEAFF	TGTGCCAGTAGTATCGGATTTGGCACCCTAGGCACTGAAGCTTTCTTT
TRBD1	TRBV6-5	TRBJ1-1	.	CASSYSGTGNTEAFF	TGTGCCAGCAGTTACTCTGGGACAGGGAACACTGAAGCTTTCTTT
.	TRBV3-1/TRBV3-2	TRBJ1-2	.	CASSPPLSGVDYGYTF	TGTGCCAGCAGCCCTCCGTTATCGGGGGTAGACTATGGCTACACCTTC
.	TRBV27	TRBJ2-2	.	CASRHRYPNTGELFF	TGTGCCAGCAGACATCGTTACCCGAACACCGGGGAGCTGTTTTTT
.	TRBV4-1	TRBJ2-1	once	CASSQDLARNGRYNEQFF	TGCGCCAGCAGCCAAGATCTAGCCCGGAACGGGCGGTACAATGAGCAGTTCTTC
.	TRBV2	TRBJ1-1	.	CASFFRAVSEAFF	TGTGCCAGCTTTTTCAGGGCTGTTTCTGAAGCTTTCTTT
.	TRBV4-3	TRBJ1-4	.	CASSQGGPEKLFF	TGCGCCAGCAGCCAAGGTGGGCCCGAAAAACTGTTTTTT
TRBD1	TRBV6-5	TRBJ1-5	.	CASSRTGKSQPQHF	TGTGCCAGCTCTCGGACAGGGAAAAGTCAGCCCCAGCATTTT
.	TRBV14	TRBJ2-6	.	CASSRGWESGSGANVLTF	TGTGCCAGCAGCCGAGGTTGGGAGTCCGGCTCTGGGGCCAACGTCCTGACTTTC
.	TRBV19	TRBJ1-5	.	CASSSGGVPNQPQHF	TGTGCCAGTAGTAGTGGGGGGGTCCCCAATCAGCCCCAGCATTTT
TRBD2	TRBV14	TRBJ2-1	.	CASSQGTSGGEQFF	TGTGCCAGCAGCCAAGGGACTAGCGGGGGCGAGCAGTTCTTC
.	TRBV9	TRBJ2-7	.	CASSVGLGRENEQYF	TGTGCCAGCAGCGTAGGTTTGGGCAGGGAAAACGAGCAGTACTTC
TRBD2	TRBV5-4	TRBJ2-1	.	CASSRGTSGSYNEQFF	TGTGCCAGCAGCCGCGGGACTAGCGGGAGTTACAATGAGCAGTTCTTC
TRBD1	TRBV6-5	TRBJ1-5	.	CASSFIGGQNQPQHF	TGTGCCAGCAGTTTTATAGGGGGCCAAAATCAGCCCCAGCATTTT
TRBD1	TRBV27	TRBJ2-3	.	CASSFLRGLGDTQYF	TGTGCCAGCAGTTTCCTAAGGGGGCTCGGAGATACGCAGTATTTT
TRBD1	TRBV5-1	TRBJ2-6	.	CASSTTGAGANVLTF	TGCGCCAGCAGCACAACAGGGGCTGGGGCCAACGTCCTGACTTTC
TRBD2	TRBV15	TRBJ2-7	.	CATSRDRLAGDEQYF	TGTGCCACCAGCAGAGACCGACTAGCGGGAGACGAGCAGTACTTC
.	TRBV29-1	TRBJ1-1	.	CSVAMGASLDTEAFF	TGCAGCGTTGCTATGGGGGCAAGTCTCGACACTGAAGCTTTCTTT
TRBD1	TRBV5-4	TRBJ1-2	once	CASSPPGTGGNGYTF	TGTGCCAGCAGCCCCCCCGGGACAGGGGGCAATGGCTACACCTTC
.	TRBV19	TRBJ2-5	.	CASSSEADKRTQYF	TGTGCCAGTTCATCCGAGGCGGACAAGCGGACCCAGTACTTC
TRBD1	TRBV6-6	TRBJ1-2	once	CASSYQGQGAGGYTF	TGTGCCAGCAGTTACCAGGGACAGGGGGCGGGTGGCTACACCTTC
TRBD2	TRBV7-9	TRBJ2-5	.	CASSFGGGLEETQYF	TGTGCCAGCAGCTTTGGCGGGGGTCTTGAAGAGACCCAGTACTTC
.	TRBV12-3/TRBV12-4	TRBJ2-5	.	CASSSIVQTQYF	TGTGCCAGCAGTTCGATAGTCCAGACCCAGTACTTC
TRBD1	TRBV7-9	TRBJ1-1	.	CASSLGDRRNTEAFF	TGTGCCAGCAGCTTGGGGGACAGGCGGAACACTGAAGCTTTCTTT
TRBD1	TRBV3-1/TRBV3-2	TRBJ1-1	.	CASSQGDGQGYEAFF	TGTGCCAGCAGCCAAGGGGACGGACAGGGGTATGAAGCTTTCTTT
.	TRBV14	TRBJ2-3	.	CASSQSFVSTDTQYF	TGTGCCAGCAGCCAATCGTTTGTGTCCACAGATACGCAGTATTTT
TRBD2	TRBV11-2	TRBJ2-2	.	CASSLLWEGTGELFF	TGTGCCAGCAGCCTCCTTTGGGAGGGGACCGGGGAGCTGTTTTTT
TRBD1	TRBV5-1	TRBJ1-4	.	CASSSGQENEKLFF	TGCGCCAGCAGCTCGGGACAGGAGAATGAAAAACTGTTTTTT
.	TRBV9	TRBJ1-1	.	CASSVVSKAYLTEAFF	TGTGCCAGCAGCGTAGTAAGTAAAGCTTACTTAACTGAAGCTTTCTTT
TRBD1	TRBV2	TRBJ1-5	once	CASSRNGQGGEPQHF	TGTGCCAGCAGTAGAAATGGCCAGGGGGGCGAGCCCCAGCATTTT
.	TRBV3-1/TRBV3-2	TRBJ1-3	.	CASSQDWRRYTIYF	TGTGCCAGCAGCCAAGATTGGCGGAGATACACCATATATTTT
TRBD2	TRBV2	TRBJ2-3	.	CASSKRGWTSTDTQYF	TGTGCCAGCTCTAAGCGGGGATGGACTAGCACAGATACGCAGTATTTT
.	TRBV5-5	TRBJ2-3	.	CASSLAGWQSTDTQYF	TGTGCCAGCAGCTTGGCGGGTTGGCAGAGCACAGATACGCAGTATTTT
.	TRBV9	TRBJ2-6	.	CASSVTVPSSGANVLTF	TGTGCCAGCAGCGTAACAGTTCCCTCCTCTGGGGCCAACGTCCTGACTTTC
TRBD1	TRBV5-4	TRBJ1-1	.	CASSTPTGGTEAFF	TGTGCCAGCAGCACCCCGACAGGGGGCACTGAAGCTTTCTTT
TRBD1	TRBV3-1/TRBV3-2	TRBJ2-2	few	CASSPHSPGGSTGELFF	TGTGCCAGCAGCCCCCATTCCCCAGGGGGCAGCACCGGGGAGCTGTTTTTT
TRBD1	TRBV7-3	TRBJ2-2	.	CASSPPPSTGRNTGELFF	TGTGCCAGCAGCCCCCCCCCTTCGACAGGGAGGAACACCGGGGAGCTGTTTTTT
.	TRBV7-9	TRBJ1-2	.	CASSLAQGGAGYTF	TGTGCCAGCAGCTTAGCGCAAGGTGGGGCTGGCTACACCTTC
TRBD2	TRBV5-6	TRBJ2-7	.	CASSLASGGGYEQYF	TGTGCCAGCAGCTTAGCTAGCGGGGGGGGATACGAGCAGTACTTC
.	TRBV19	TRBJ1-1	.	CASRYRNGRGNTEAFF	TGTGCCAGTAGATATAGAAACGGGCGGGGGAACACTGAAGCTTTCTTT
TRBD2	TRBV5-4	TRBJ2-3	.	CASSLQSGSWADTQYF	TGTGCCAGCAGCTTGCAAAGCGGGAGTTGGGCAGATACGCAGTATTTT
.	TRBV20-1	TRBJ2-1	.	CSAGAKNEQFF	TGCAGTGCGGGAGCGAAGAATGAGCAGTTCTTC
.	TRBV11-2	TRBJ2-5	.	CASSLVLLGSKETQYF	TGTGCCAGCAGCTTAGTGTTATTGGGGAGTAAAGAGACCCAGTACTTC
.	TRBV12-5	TRBJ2-1	few	CASGLGAGEQFF	TGTGCTAGTGGTTTGGGGGCGGGTGAGCAGTTCTTC
TRBD2	TRBV28	TRBJ2-1	.	CASRLADSDNEQFF	TGTGCCAGCAGACTAGCGGATTCCGACAATGAGCAGTTCTTC
.	TRBV5-1	TRBJ1-1	.	CASSLVGQLNTEAFF	TGCGCCAGCAGCTTGGTCGGACAGTTGAACACTGAAGCTTTCTTT
TRBD2	TRBV11-2	TRBJ2-7	.	CASTRTSGKPFAYEQYF	TGTGCCAGCACGCGCACTAGCGGGAAACCTTTCGCATACGAGCAGTACTTC
.	TRBV29-1	TRBJ2-7	.	CSIVWAYEQYF	TGCAGCATTGTGTGGGCGTACGAGCAGTACTTC
.	TRBV7-9	TRBJ1-2	.	CASSTGTVGYTF	TGTGCCAGCAGCACAGGGACCGTTGGCTACACCTTC
TRBD2	TRBV24-1	TRBJ2-1	.	CATSASGRHNEQFF	TGTGCCACCAGTGCAAGCGGGAGACACAATGAGCAGTTCTTC